The present TCR beta chain was sequenced within a study of radiotherapy plus CTLA-4 blockade in lung cancer. Study at large: Objective responses were documented in around 19% of patients, with disease control in 31%. Study results and limitations: Some TCR clones had been derived from tumors. These clones expanded in peripheral blood after radiotherapy plus ipilimumab. In blood, early T cell clone dynamics reportedly predicted response best, together with interferon-beta.

It was focal radiation plus CTLA-4 blockade with ipilimumab that patients with chemo-refractory metastatic non-small-cell lung cancer received. Clones were sequenced by immunoSEQ multiplex PCR, and TCRdb holds only the in-frame ones, with some missing. The sample yields over 40,000 clones, approximately 85% seen once. A remark on this clone: Its antigen remains unknown. Its ends do not fully match the called genes, so a read error is possible.

CDR1 is KGHSH and CDR2 is LQKENI in the germline V gene. The CDR3 extends over 15 amino acids. The sample here was peripheral blood, taken from a patient treated with radiotherapy plus ipilimumab. The TCR sequence derives from a human donor with non-small cell lung cancer who had stable disease on radiotherapy plus ipilimumab. The chain recombines TRBV18 with TRBJ1-2; tentatively, D is TRBD1 (6 bases). CDR3 DNA sequence: TGTGTCAGCTCACCACTGACAGGAGACTACTATGGCTACACCTTC. It is translated as CVSSPLTGDYYGYTF. The full variable domain, its missing parts supplied by reference TRBV18 and TRBJ1-2, is NAGVMQNPRHLVRRRGQEARLRCSPMKGHSHVYWYRQLPEEGLKFMVYLQKENIIDESGMPKERFSAEFPKEGPSILRIQQVVRGDSAAYFCVSSPLTGDYYGYTFGSGTRLTVV.